The clone carrying this TCR beta chain was recorded a few times. Antigen unknown. The record originates from a study of T cells after yellow fever vaccination. Notes on the study in general: Post-booster repertoires again held most primary-vaccination clones (about 96% CD4, about 90% CD8).

MiXCR, applied by TCRdb to the 5' RACE reads, yields one record per CDR3 protein. The table records roughly 520,000 distinct CDR3 sequences, about a fifth of them present only once. From germline, CDR1 is SGHTA and CDR2 FQGNSA. With 6 bases clipped from V and 1 base from J, the junction kept 2 bases outside the gene matches. The CDR3 contains 13 residues. The chain recombines TRBV7-2 with TRBJ1-1, with 7 bases aligning to TRBD1. This TCR was recovered from a man between 18 and 35 years old who received the YFV17D yellow fever vaccine. The sequencing here drew on PBMCs, taken around 3 weeks after the first yellow fever vaccination. The chain's CDR3 is CASRQGRNTEAFF. As DNA, the CDR3 is TGTGCCAGCAGACAGGGGCGGAACACTGAAGCTTTCTTT.